This TCR beta chain derives from a study of cytomegalovirus exposure and HLA in healthy donors. Measured with immunoSEQ multiplex PCR; TCRdb has only the in-frame clones, and not every one. The sample has roughly 120,000 clones; 90% to 95% are singletons. V was shortened by 1 base and J by 5 bases, with 20 bases between the two germline ends. Germline V gives CDR1 MGHRA, CDR2 YSYEKL. The CDR3 loop spans 17 amino acids. This sequence joins TRBV4-1 and TRBJ1-1; the D gene is possibly TRBD1 (6 bases). Specimen: PBMCs. This clonotype was obtained from a woman aged 18-29 years in good health and CMV-seronegative. The CDR3 is CASSQGRTAGANTEAFF. CDR3 coding DNA: TGCGCCAGCAGCCAAGGTCGCACGGCGGGGGCTAATACTGAAGCTTTCTTT.